These 26 T cell receptor beta chains originate from one sample sequenced in a study of shared clonotypes between healthy human individuals. Repertoires were generated with immunoSEQ multiplex PCR, while TCRdb's copy carries only in-frame clones and drops some. There are around 1 million clones in the sample; around three quarters occur only once, and 1.5% lies in the top ten. Specimen: memory CD4+ T cells sorted from blood. Regarding subset: CD45RA-negative fraction. These receptors all come from a man younger than 30 in good health.

The chain uses TRBV27 and TRBJ1-2; the D is unclear. Germline V gene sequence: CDR1 MNHEY, CDR2 SMNVEV (reference sequence). CDR3 size: 14 residues. V lost 0 bases and J lost 8, with 13 bases in between. This chain's CDR3 is CASSLSGGYEGYTF. The CDR3 DNA is TGTGCCAGCAGTTTATCGGGTGGGTACGAAGGCTACACCTTC.

The V and J genes are TRBV19 and TRBJ1-1, with D tentatively TRBD1 (5 bases). The length of the CDR3 is 15 residues. V lost 4 bases and J lost 5, with 17 bases in between. CDR1 is LNHDA, CDR2 SQIVND, per germline (reference sequence). This chain's CDR3 is CASSKHRGGGTEAFF. CDR3 sequence (DNA): TGTGCCAGTAGTAAACACAGAGGCGGGGGGACTGAAGCTTTCTTT.

This rearrangement joins TRBV29-1 to TRBJ1-2; 8 bases match TRBD1. The CDR3 has 13 residues. Looked up from germline, CDR1 is SQVTM and CDR2 is ANQGSEA. The J segment lost 8 bases and the V segment lost 4 bases, leaving 9 bases of the junction unmatched. The CDR3 region has the DNA TGCAGCGTTGGGGCAGGGGGCGCTCGGGGCTACACCTTC. Translating gives CSVGAGGARGYTF.

Points on this clone: A much larger clone is a single base away; this may be a read error. Different DNA sequences within this sample yield the same CDR3. The V gene is TRBV25-1, the J gene TRBJ1-2, with D hard to call. Trimming cost V 8 bases and J 0 bases, with 16 bases left between them. Germline V CDR1 and CDR2: MGHDK, SYGVNS. The CDR3 covers 15 residues. The CDR3 spells CASSAAWPSNYGYTF. The CDR3 bases are TGTGCCAGCTCCGCTGCTTGGCCTTCTAACTATGGCTACACCTTC.

This clone was detected only a few times. This rearrangement joins TRBV6-5 to TRBJ1-1; 8 nucleotides line up with TRBD1. Germline V gene sequence: CDR1 MNHEY, CDR2 SVGAGI. The CDR3 has 16 amino acids. V trimming: 0 bases; J trimming: 3 bases; junction bases outside the gene matches: 6. CDR3 in amino acids: CASSYSPGQVYTEAFF. The CDR3 nucleotides are TGTGCCAGCAGTTACTCACCGGGACAGGTCTACACTGAAGCTTTCTTT.

The chain couples TRBV7-2 to TRBJ2-3; 16 nucleotides match TRBD2. Germline values: CDR1 SGHTA, CDR2 FQGNSA. This CDR3 comprises 18 residues. The V and J ends lost 5 bases and 4 bases, in that order; junction bases with no gene match: 9. The CDR3 sequence: CASSRGTSGGAVSDTQYF. In DNA, the CDR3 is TGTGCCAGCAGCCGAGGGACTAGCGGGGGGGCCGTGTCAGATACGCAGTATTTT. Filled out from reference TRBV7-2 and TRBJ2-3, the complete variable domain reads GAGVSQSPSNKVTEKGKDVELRCDPISGHTALYWYRQSLGQGLEFLIYFQGNSAPDKSGLPSDRFSAERTGGSVSTLTIQRTQQEDSAVYLCASSRGTSGGAVSDTQYFGPGTRLTVL.

This chain connects TRBV29-1 to TRBJ2-3; TRBD1 agrees at 7 bases. The CDR3 consists of 14 residues. Germline V gives CDR1 SQVTM, CDR2 ANQGSEA. Trimming took 7 bases from V and 0 from J; bases not matched to a gene: 7. This CDR3 reads CSDNRGASTDTQYF. CDR3 in DNA: TGCAGCGACAACAGGGGTGCTAGCACAGATACGCAGTATTTT.

The chain employs TRBV4-3 and TRBJ2-6, with TRBD2 matching 11 bases. The CDR3 has 18 amino acids. V was clipped by 5 bases and J by 2 bases; unmatched bases: 8. Germline values: CDR1 LGHNA, CDR2 YSLEER. In DNA, the CDR3 is TGCGCCAGCAGCTCGAAACTAGCGGGAGAGGCTGGGGCCAACGTCCTGACTTTC. Residues: CASSSKLAGEAGANVLTF.

This clone was recorded many times. The chain uses TRBV19 and TRBJ1-4, with 8 bases that match TRBD1. CDR3 length: 14 amino acids. Germline V CDR1 and CDR2: LNHDA, SQIVND (reference sequence). With 1 base clipped from V and 7 bases from J, the junction kept 2 bases outside the gene matches. The CDR3 loop reads CASSIGTGREKLFF. The CDR3 DNA sequence: TGTGCCAGTAGTATAGGGACAGGGCGTGAAAAACTGTTTTTT.

This clone occurred a few times. CDR3: CASSMGGVVGQPQHF. CDR3 in DNA: TGTGCCAGTAGTATGGGGGGCGTGGTAGGTCAGCCCCAGCATTTT. V usage is TRBV19 and J usage is TRBJ1-5; weak D call: TRBD1 (6 bases). V was clipped by 3 bases and J by 6 bases, with 15 bases between them. The CDR3 extends over 15 amino acids. Germline V CDR1 and CDR2: LNHDA, SQIVND (reference sequence).

The chain joins TRBV5-1 to TRBJ1-5; 9 bases line up with TRBD1. Germline values: CDR1 SGHRS, CDR2 YFSETQ. The V and J ends lost 0 bases and 10 bases, in that order; junction bases with no gene match: 11. This CDR3 is built from 16 residues. DNA for the CDR3: TGCGCCAGCAGCTTGGCCGGGACAGGGTCTGATCTACCCCAGCATTTT. It translates to CASSLAGTGSDLPQHF.

The chain employs TRBV5-1 and TRBJ2-6; no clear D. This CDR3 is built from 13 residues. Germline V lookup: CDR1 SGHRS, CDR2 YFSETQ. V was clipped by 7 bases and J by 0 bases, with 5 bases between them. For the CDR3, the DNA is TGCGCCAGCTGGGGCTCTGGGGCCAACGTCCTGACTTTC. Translated: CASWGSGANVLTF.

This clone has a single count. The sample contains more than one DNA sequence encoding this CDR3. The chain uses TRBV2 and TRBJ1-1; D is unclear. Trimming pared 0 bases from V and 1 base from J, leaving 6 bases between. The CDR3 totals 14 residues. CDR1 SNHLY and CDR2 FYNNEI come from the germline V gene. The CDR3 protein is CASSEAGRNTEAFF. Here the CDR3 DNA reads TGTGCCAGCAGTGAAGCTGGTCGGAACACTGAAGCTTTCTTT.

Notes on this clone: Other DNA sequences within the sample encode an identical CDR3. The V gene is TRBV7-8, the J gene TRBJ2-7; 8 bases are a match to TRBD1. Germline CDR1 is SGHVS and CDR2 is FQNEAQ. After removal of 5 bases from V and 5 bases from J, the junction contained 2 bases not matched to a gene. This CDR3 has 12 residues. The CDR3 sequence is CASSKTGDEQYF. In DNA form, the CDR3 reads TGTGCCAGCAGCAAGACAGGGGACGAGCAGTACTTC.

The chain carries TRBV6-1 and TRBJ2-3; D is unclear. There are 13 residues in the CDR3. Germline loops: CDR1 MNHNS, CDR2 SASEGT. The V gene lost 1 base and the J gene lost 8 bases, with 10 bases spanning the gap. CDR3 DNA sequence: TGTGCCAGCAGTGAAGACCCCATAGGTACGCAGTATTTT. Its translation: CASSEDPIGTQYF.

This clone was detected only once. The chain joins TRBV2 to TRBJ1-2, with a tentative D call TRBD1 (5 bases). CDR1 and CDR2 from the germline V gene are SNHLY and FYNNEI. V was shortened by 6 bases and J by 7 bases, with 15 bases between the two germline ends. The CDR3 is 13 residues long. Here the CDR3 reads CASRVAGSGGYTF. In DNA, the CDR3 is TGTGCCAGCAGGGTAGCAGGGTCGGGTGGCTACACCTTC.

The V call is TRBV5-1, the J call TRBJ2-7; D is possibly TRBD2 (6 bases). Trimming removed 5 bases from V and 2 bases from J, with 11 bases in between. CDR3 length: 13 residues. The germline CDR1 and CDR2 sequences are SGHRS and YFSETQ. The CDR3 coding sequence is TGCGCCAGCAGGCGGGACTTACCCTACGAGCAGTACTTC. Its protein product is CASRRDLPYEQYF.

The V call is TRBV4-3, the J call TRBJ1-2; D may be TRBD1 (5 bases). This CDR3 has 14 residues. The V end lost 0 bases, the J end lost 2 bases, and 7 bases lay between the germline ends. Germline-derived CDR1 and CDR2 are LGHNA and YSLEER. The CDR3 loop is CASSQDGGNYGYTF. DNA for the CDR3: TGCGCCAGCAGCCAAGATGGGGGGAACTATGGCTACACCTTC.

J is TRBJ2-3 and V is TRBV5-6; TRBD2 is a possible D gene (6 bases). Germline V gene sequence: CDR1 SGHDT, CDR2 YYEEEE. Trimming shortened V by 4 bases and J by 2 bases, and 17 bases separated the two germline ends. The CDR3 length is 16 residues. This CDR3 is CASSLLAARTTDTQYF. The CDR3 nucleotides read TGTGCCAGCAGCCTGTTAGCGGCGAGGACCACAGATACGCAGTATTTT.

This clone was counted once. In DNA form, the CDR3 reads TGTGCCAGCAGTTACTGGGACCGCCTCTACGAGCAGTACTTC. This encodes CASSYWDRLYEQYF. This chain links TRBV6-5 with TRBJ2-7; D could derive from TRBD1 or TRBD2 (5 bases each). V was cut by 1 base and J by 3 bases, with 10 bases left in between. Germline V gene lookup returns CDR1 MNHEY and CDR2 SVGAGI. The CDR3 covers 14 residues.

This rearrangement joins TRBV30 to TRBJ2-7, with unresolved D. V lost 2 bases to trimming and J lost 4 bases, with 12 bases between them. The CDR3 loop spans 13 amino acids. From germline, CDR1 is GTSNPN and CDR2 SVGIG (reference sequence). In DNA form, the CDR3 reads TGTGCCTGGAGTTTGAAGGGCACTTACGAGCAGTACTTC. Protein product: CAWSLKGTYEQYF. Full variable domain (rest looked up from reference TRBV30 and TRBJ2-7): SQTIHQWPATLVQPVGSPLSLECTVEGTSNPNLYWYRQAAGRGLQLLFYSVGIGQISSEVPQNLSASRPQDRQFILSSKKLLLSDSGFYLCAWSLKGTYEQYFGPGTRLTVT.

Remarks on this clone: A much larger clone lies one base from this, so it may be a read error. This sample also contains other DNA sequences that code for the same CDR3. This rearrangement joins TRBV19 to TRBJ1-3; D not resolved. The germline V and J ends were trimmed by 1 base and 3 bases, with 1 base remaining between them. The germline V gene encodes CDR1 LNHDA and CDR2 SQIVND (reference sequence). The CDR3 spans 12 residues. The CDR3 region has the DNA TGTGCCAGTAGTATAGGTGGAAACACCATATATTTT. Protein: CASSIGGNTIYF. The variable domain in full, completed from reference TRBV19 and TRBJ1-3, reads DGGITQSPKYLFRKEGQNVTLSCEQNLNHDAMYWYRQDPGQGLRLIYYSQIVNDFQKGDIAEGYSVSREKKESFPLTVTSAQKNPTAFYLCASSIGGNTIYFGEGSWLTVV.

The chain is built from TRBV28 and TRBJ1-3; a possible D gene is TRBD1 (6 bases). The V end lost 6 bases, the J end lost 0 bases, and 12 bases lay between the germline ends. The CDR3 has 15 amino acids. Germline assignment: CDR1 MDHEN and CDR2 SYDVKM. The CDR3: CASSRTGFSGNTIYF. The CDR3 DNA is TGTGCCAGCAGCAGAACAGGGTTCTCTGGAAACACCATATATTTT.

The rearrangement uses TRBV5-1 and TRBJ1-4; D unclear. The CDR3 covers 16 residues. Germline assignment: CDR1 SGHRS and CDR2 YFSETQ. Trimming removed 4 bases at V and 0 bases at J, with 13 bases between. The CDR3 protein is CASSRKTGATNEKLFF. CDR3 nucleotide sequence: TGCGCCAGCAGCAGGAAAACGGGAGCAACTAATGAAAAACTGTTTTTT.

This rearrangement joins TRBV7-6 to TRBJ2-1, with TRBD2 identical over 9 bases. Looked up from germline, CDR1 is SGHVS and CDR2 is FNYEAQ. The CDR3 is 15 amino acids. V was clipped by 2 bases and J by 5 bases; unmatched bases: 4. The CDR3 region is CASSLMASGNNEQFF. DNA of the CDR3: TGTGCCAGCAGCTTAATGGCTAGCGGGAACAATGAGCAGTTCTTC.

V is TRBV10-3 and J is TRBJ2-7; D is uncertain. Trimming removed 6 bases from V and 0 bases from J, with 15 bases in between. Germline V gene sequence: CDR1 ENHRY, CDR2 SYGVKD. The CDR3 spans 15 residues. The CDR3 loop is CAIRGDDGSSYEQYF. CDR3 DNA sequence: TGTGCCATCAGAGGCGACGACGGTAGCTCCTACGAGCAGTACTTC.